This T cell receptor beta chain is drawn from a study of blood T cell repertoires in COVID-19. Here immunoSEQ multiplex PCR was the method, and the copy in TCRdb shows in-frame clones only, minus some. The sample lists about 150,000 clones, approximately 83% occurring once. This CDR3 has 14 amino acids. Per the germline V gene, CDR1 is LNHDA and CDR2 is SQIVND (reference sequence). V lost 2 bases and J lost 9, with 11 bases in between. This chain links TRBV19 with TRBJ1-6; possibly TRBD1 for D (5 bases). This receptor was identified in a man aged 70 or older who had been exposed to COVID-19. The source material was PBMCs or T cells enriched from blood (not recorded which). CDR3 bases: TGTGCCAGTAGTATAACCTGGGGGGGTTCACCCCTCCACTTT. It encodes CASSITWGGSPLHF.